Shown below are 13 T cell receptor beta chains from a single sample sequenced in a study of T cell responses to AZD1222 COVID-19 vaccine. The table came from immunoSEQ multiplex PCR; TCRdb's copy has only in-frame clones and leaves some out. The data contain around 160,000 clones, under 95% of them singletons. This specimen was peripheral blood, taken on day 0 of AZD1222 vaccination. The receptor set was obtained from an adult in good health.

This clone was seen a single time. CDR3 nucleotide sequence: TGTGCCAGTAGTACCCTGCGGACGGCTGGAAACACCATATATTTT. Translating it yields CASSTLRTAGNTIYF. The genes are TRBV19 and TRBJ1-3; D unclear. Germline V gene lookup returns CDR1 LNHDA and CDR2 SQIVND (reference sequence). The CDR3 is 15 residues long. V was shortened by 4 bases and J by 2 bases, with 12 bases between the two germline ends. Full variable domain (missing parts from reference TRBV19 and TRBJ1-3): DGGITQSPKYLFRKEGQNVTLSCEQNLNHDAMYWYRQDPGQGLRLIYYSQIVNDFQKGDIAEGYSVSREKKESFPLTVTSAQKNPTAFYLCASSTLRTAGNTIYFGEGSWLTVV.

This rearrangement joins TRBV9 to TRBJ1-2; unclear D gene. Germline V lookup: CDR1 SGDLS, CDR2 YYNGEE. The length of the CDR3 is 14 residues. V lost 4 bases and J 0 bases, leaving 10 bases between the germline ends. The CDR3 loop reads CASSSRTANYGYTF. CDR3 in DNA: TGTGCCAGCAGCTCTCGGACGGCTAACTATGGCTACACCTTC.

This chain connects TRBV27 to TRBJ1-4; weak D call: TRBD1 (5 bases). V was clipped by 2 bases and J by 7 bases, with 14 bases between them. Germline assignment: CDR1 MNHEY and CDR2 SMNVEV (reference sequence). The CDR3 contains 15 residues. The CDR3 coding sequence is TGTGCCAGCAGTTTAGGGCCAGGGCTAGGTGAAAAACTGTTTTTT. This gives the protein CASSLGPGLGEKLFF.

The chain carries TRBV6-5 and TRBJ2-7; tentatively, D is TRBD2 (6 bases). CDR3 size: 12 residues. Germline loops: CDR1 MNHEY, CDR2 SVGAGI. V was pared by 7 bases and J by 1 base, with 8 bases between. The CDR3 protein is CASMGLSYEQYF. Here the CDR3 DNA reads TGTGCCAGCATGGGACTTTCCTACGAGCAGTACTTC.

The rearrangement uses TRBV25-1 and TRBJ1-2, with 10 nucleotides matching TRBD1. The CDR3 is 16 residues long. In germline, CDR1 is MGHDK, CDR2 SYGVNS. J lost 6 bases, V lost 1 base, and 8 bases had no gene match. CDR3 coding DNA: TGTGCCAGCAGTGAATTTAGGACAGGGGGGGGTAATGGCTACACCTTC. Protein product: CASSEFRTGGGNGYTF.

This clone showed up just once. The rearrangement joins TRBV3-1 (or the pseudogene TRBV3-2) to TRBJ1-4; weak D call: TRBD1 (5 bases). The V gene lost 1 base and the J gene lost 7 bases, with 16 bases spanning the gap. CDR1 and CDR2 (germline): LGHDT, YNNKEL (reference sequence). This CDR3 contains 16 residues. The CDR3 DNA follows: TGTGCCAGCAGCCAAGTCGGTGGGGGTTTATCTGAAAAACTGTTTTTT. Encoded protein: CASSQVGGGLSEKLFF.

This clone was observed a single time. This chain links TRBV18 with TRBJ2-7; possibly TRBD1 for D (5 bases). The CDR3 sequence is 16 residues long. Germline V CDR1 and CDR2: KGHSH, LQKENI. The ends were cut back, 3 bases at V and 3 bases at J, with 18 bases in the middle. In DNA form, the CDR3 reads TGTGCCAGCTCACCGGTTAAACAGGAACTGGGCTACGAGCAGTACTTC. This codes for CASSPVKQELGYEQYF.

The V and J genes are TRBV7-9 and TRBJ2-5; no definite D call. The V end lost 4 bases, the J end lost 3 bases, and 9 bases lay between the germline ends. Germline CDR1 is SEHNR and CDR2 is FQNEAQ (reference sequence). This CDR3 has 13 residues. As DNA, the CDR3 is TGTGCCAGCAGCTCGGTGGGGAAAGAGACCCAGTACTTC. Amino acids: CASSSVGKETQYF.

The chain is built from TRBV7-9 and TRBJ1-2; 10 bases map to TRBD1. The CDR3 sequence is 16 residues long. The J segment lost 6 bases and the V segment lost 6 bases, leaving 13 bases of the junction unmatched. Germline V gene lookup returns CDR1 SEHNR and CDR2 FQNEAQ (reference sequence). As DNA, the CDR3 is TGTGCCAGCAGGCCATCTCCCTCCGGGACAGGGGATGGCTACACCTTC. It codes for CASRPSPSGTGDGYTF.

This clone was seen just once. This rearrangement joins TRBV7-8 to TRBJ1-3; tentatively, D is TRBD1 (5 bases). The V and J ends lost 5 bases and 1 base respectively, with 15 bases between them. There are 16 residues in the CDR3. Germline CDR1 SGHVS, CDR2 FQNEAQ. The CDR3 loop is CASSENSGRSGNTIYF. The CDR3 DNA sequence: TGTGCCAGCAGCGAAAACTCAGGGAGGTCTGGAAACACCATATATTTT. Complete variable domain (other parts from reference TRBV7-8 and TRBJ1-3): GAGVSQSPRYKVAKRGQDVALRCDPISGHVSLFWYQQALGQGPEFLTYFQNEAQLDKSGLPSDRFFAERPEGSVSTLKIQRTQQEDSAVYLCASSENSGRSGNTIYFGEGSWLTVV.

This sequence joins TRBV21-1 and TRBJ1-6. TRBV21-1 is marked as a pseudogene. The CDR3 spans 16 residues. The CDR3 DNA reads as TGTGCCAGCAGCAAAGACGGGGAAGACGGGTATTCACCCCTCCACTTT. This sequence encodes CASSKDGEDGYSPLHF.

The chain employs TRBV12-3 or TRBV12-4 and TRBJ1-2; D gene unclear. V was clipped by 2 bases and J by 5 bases, with 9 bases between them. There are 13 residues in the CDR3. The chain's CDR3 is CASSLKGGYGYTF. The CDR3 DNA reads as TGTGCCAGCAGTTTAAAGGGAGGGTATGGCTACACCTTC.

This rearrangement joins TRBV10-3 to TRBJ1-2; 10 bases map to TRBD1. Germline V gene sequence: CDR1 ENHRY, CDR2 SYGVKD. J was trimmed by 5 bases and V by 4 bases; bases with no gene match: 7. The CDR3 has 15 residues. Here the CDR3 reads CAISGLTGGDYGYTF. For the CDR3, the DNA is TGTGCCATCAGTGGCCTGACAGGGGGCGATTATGGCTACACCTTC.